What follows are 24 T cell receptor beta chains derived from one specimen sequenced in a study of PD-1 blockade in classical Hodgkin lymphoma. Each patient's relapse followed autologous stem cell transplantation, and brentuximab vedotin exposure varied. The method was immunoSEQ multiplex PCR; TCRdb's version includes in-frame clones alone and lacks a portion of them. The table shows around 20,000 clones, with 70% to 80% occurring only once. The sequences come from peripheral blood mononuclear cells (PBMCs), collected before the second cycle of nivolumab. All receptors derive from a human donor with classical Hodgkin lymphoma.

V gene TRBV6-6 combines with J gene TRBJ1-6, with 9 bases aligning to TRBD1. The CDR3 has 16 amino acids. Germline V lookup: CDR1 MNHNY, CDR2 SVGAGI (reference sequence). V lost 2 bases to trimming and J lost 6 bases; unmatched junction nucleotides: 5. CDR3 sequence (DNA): TGTGCCAGCAGTTACGCACCGGGACAGGGTAATTCACCCCTCCACTTT. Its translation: CASSYAPGQGNSPLHF.

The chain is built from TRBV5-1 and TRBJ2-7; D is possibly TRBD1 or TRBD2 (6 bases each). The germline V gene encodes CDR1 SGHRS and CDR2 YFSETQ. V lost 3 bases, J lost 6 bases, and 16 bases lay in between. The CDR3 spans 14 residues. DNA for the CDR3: TGCGCCAGCAGCTCGGGGGCCGATATTGGCGAGCAGTACTTC. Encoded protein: CASSSGADIGEQYF. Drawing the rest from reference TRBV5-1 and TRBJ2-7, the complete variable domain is KAGVTQTPRYLIKTRGQQVTLSCSPISGHRSVSWYQQTPGQGLQFLFEYFSETQRNKGNFPGRFSGRQFSNSRSEMNVSTLELGDSALYLCASSSGADIGEQYFGPGTRLTVT.

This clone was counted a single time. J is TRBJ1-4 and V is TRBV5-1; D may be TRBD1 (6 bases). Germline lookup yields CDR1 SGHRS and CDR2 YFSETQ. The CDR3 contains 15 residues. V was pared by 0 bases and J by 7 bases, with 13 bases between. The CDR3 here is CASSLDGQSREKLFF. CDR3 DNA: TGCGCCAGCAGCTTGGACGGACAGAGCCGTGAAAAACTGTTTTTT.

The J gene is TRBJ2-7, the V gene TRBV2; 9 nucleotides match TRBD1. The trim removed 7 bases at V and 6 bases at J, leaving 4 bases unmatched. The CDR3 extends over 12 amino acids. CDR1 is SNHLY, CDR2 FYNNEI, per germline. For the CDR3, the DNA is TGTGCCAGCATGAGGGACAGGGTCGAGCAGTACTTC. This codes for CASMRDRVEQYF.

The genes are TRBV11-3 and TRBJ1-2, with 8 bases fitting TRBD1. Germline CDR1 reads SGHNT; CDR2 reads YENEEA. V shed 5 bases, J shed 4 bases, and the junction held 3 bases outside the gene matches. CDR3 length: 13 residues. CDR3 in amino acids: CASSQDRVYGYTF. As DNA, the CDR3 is TGTGCCAGCAGCCAGGACAGGGTCTATGGCTACACCTTC.

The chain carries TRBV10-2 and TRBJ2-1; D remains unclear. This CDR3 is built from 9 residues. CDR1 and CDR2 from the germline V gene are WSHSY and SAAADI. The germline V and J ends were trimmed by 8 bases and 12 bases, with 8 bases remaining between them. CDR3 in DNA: TGCGCCAGCGGCCATAGGCAGTTCTTC. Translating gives CASGHRQFF.

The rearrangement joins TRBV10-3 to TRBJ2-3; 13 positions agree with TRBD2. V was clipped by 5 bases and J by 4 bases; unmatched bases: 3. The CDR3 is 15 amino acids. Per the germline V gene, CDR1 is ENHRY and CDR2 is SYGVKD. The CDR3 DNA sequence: TGTGCCATCAGTCCACTAGCGGGGGGGCCAGATACGCAGTATTTT. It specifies CAISPLAGGPDTQYF.

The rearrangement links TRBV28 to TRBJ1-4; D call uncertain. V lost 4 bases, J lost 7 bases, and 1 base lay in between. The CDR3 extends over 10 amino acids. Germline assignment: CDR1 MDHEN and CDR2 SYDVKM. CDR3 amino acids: CASSSEKLFF. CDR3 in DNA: TGTGCCAGCAGTTCTGAAAAACTGTTTTTT.

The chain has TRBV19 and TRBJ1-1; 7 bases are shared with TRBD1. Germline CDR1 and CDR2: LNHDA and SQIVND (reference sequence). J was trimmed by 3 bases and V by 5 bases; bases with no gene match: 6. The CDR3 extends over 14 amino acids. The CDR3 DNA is TGTGCCAGTAGTGTGGAAACAGGGGACACTGAAGCTTTCTTT. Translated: CASSVETGDTEAFF.

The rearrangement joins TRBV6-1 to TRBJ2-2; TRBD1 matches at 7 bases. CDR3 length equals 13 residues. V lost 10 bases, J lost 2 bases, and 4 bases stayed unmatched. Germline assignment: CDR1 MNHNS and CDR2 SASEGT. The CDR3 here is CATWDSNTGELFF. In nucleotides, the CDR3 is TGTGCCACCTGGGACAGTAACACCGGGGAGCTGTTTTTT.

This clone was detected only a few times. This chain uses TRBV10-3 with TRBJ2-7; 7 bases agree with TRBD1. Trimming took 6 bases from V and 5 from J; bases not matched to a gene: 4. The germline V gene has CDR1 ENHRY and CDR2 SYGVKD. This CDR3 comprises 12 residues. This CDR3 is CAIRDTGDEQYF. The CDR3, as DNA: TGTGCCATCAGGGATACAGGGGACGAGCAGTACTTC.

CDR3 sequence: CASSQVGGLTDTQYF. In nucleotides, the CDR3 is TGTGCCAGCAGCCAAGTTGGGGGGCTCACAGATACGCAGTATTTT. The V and J genes are TRBV14 and TRBJ2-3, with D perhaps given as TRBD1 or TRBD2 (6 bases each). Trimming took 1 base from V and 2 from J, leaving 10 bases between them. The CDR3 covers 15 residues. Germline V gives CDR1 SGHDN, CDR2 FVKESK.

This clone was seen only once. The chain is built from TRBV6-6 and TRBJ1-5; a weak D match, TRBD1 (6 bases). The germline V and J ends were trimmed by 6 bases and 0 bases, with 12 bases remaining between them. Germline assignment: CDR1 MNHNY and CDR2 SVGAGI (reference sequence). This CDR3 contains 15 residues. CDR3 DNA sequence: TGTGCCAGCAGACCAACAGGGTATAGCAATCAGCCCCAGCATTTT. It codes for CASRPTGYSNQPQHF.

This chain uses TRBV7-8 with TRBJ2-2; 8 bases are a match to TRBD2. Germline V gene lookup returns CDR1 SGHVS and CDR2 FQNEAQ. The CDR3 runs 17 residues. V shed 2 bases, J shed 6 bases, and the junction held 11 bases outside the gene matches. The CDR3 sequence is CASSLLAGGEFSGELFF. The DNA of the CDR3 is TGTGCCAGCAGCTTACTGGCGGGGGGCGAATTTTCCGGGGAGCTGTTTTTT.

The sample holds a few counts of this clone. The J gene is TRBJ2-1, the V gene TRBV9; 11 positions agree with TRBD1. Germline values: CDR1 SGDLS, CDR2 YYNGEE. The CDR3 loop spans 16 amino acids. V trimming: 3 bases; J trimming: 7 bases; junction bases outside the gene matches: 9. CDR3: CASSATGQGAWNEQFF. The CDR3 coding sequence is TGTGCCAGCAGCGCAACTGGACAGGGGGCTTGGAATGAGCAGTTCTTC.

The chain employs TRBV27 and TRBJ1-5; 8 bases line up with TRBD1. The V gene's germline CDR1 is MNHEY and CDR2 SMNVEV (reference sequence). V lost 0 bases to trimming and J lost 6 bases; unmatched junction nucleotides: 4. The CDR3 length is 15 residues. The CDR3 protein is CASSLSGQAVQPQHF. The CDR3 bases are TGTGCCAGCAGTTTATCGGGACAGGCAGTTCAGCCCCAGCATTTT.

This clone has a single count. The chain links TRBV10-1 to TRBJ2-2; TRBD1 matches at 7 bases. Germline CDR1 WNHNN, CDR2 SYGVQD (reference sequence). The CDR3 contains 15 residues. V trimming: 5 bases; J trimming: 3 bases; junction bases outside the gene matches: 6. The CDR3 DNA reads TGCGCCAGCAGTCCCGGGACAGATTACACCGGGGAGCTGTTTTTT. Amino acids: CASSPGTDYTGELFF.

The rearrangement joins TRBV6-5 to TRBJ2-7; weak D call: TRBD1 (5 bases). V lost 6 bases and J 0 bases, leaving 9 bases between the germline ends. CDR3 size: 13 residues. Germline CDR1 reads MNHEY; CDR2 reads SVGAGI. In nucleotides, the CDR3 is TGTGCCAGCAGGGAGACAGCCTCCTACGAGCAGTACTTC. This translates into CASRETASYEQYF.

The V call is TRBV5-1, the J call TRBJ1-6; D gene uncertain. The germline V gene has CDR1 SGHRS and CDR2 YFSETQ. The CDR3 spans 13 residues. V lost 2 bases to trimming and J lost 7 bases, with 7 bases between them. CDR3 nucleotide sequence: TGCGCCAGCAGCTTAACAGCAAATTCACCCCTCCACTTT. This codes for CASSLTANSPLHF.

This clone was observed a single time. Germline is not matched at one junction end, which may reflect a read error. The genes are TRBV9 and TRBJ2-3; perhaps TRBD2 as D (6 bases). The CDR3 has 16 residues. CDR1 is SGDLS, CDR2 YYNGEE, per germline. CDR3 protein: CASSVGRALGTNTQYF. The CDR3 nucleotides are TGTGCCAGCAGCGTAGGGAGGGCCTTGGGCACAAATACGCAGTATTTT.

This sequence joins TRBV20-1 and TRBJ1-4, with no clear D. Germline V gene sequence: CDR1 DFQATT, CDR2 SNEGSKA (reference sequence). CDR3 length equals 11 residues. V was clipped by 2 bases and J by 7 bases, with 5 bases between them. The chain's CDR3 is CSARNLEKLFF. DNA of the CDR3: TGCAGTGCTAGAAACCTTGAAAAACTGTTTTTT.

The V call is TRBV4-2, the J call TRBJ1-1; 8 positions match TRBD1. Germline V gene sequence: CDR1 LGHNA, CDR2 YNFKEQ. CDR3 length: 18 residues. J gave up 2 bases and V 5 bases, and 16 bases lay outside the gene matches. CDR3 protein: CASSLGNDGQGGNTEAFF. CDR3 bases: TGTGCCAGCAGCTTAGGAAACGATGGACAGGGTGGAAACACTGAAGCTTTCTTT.

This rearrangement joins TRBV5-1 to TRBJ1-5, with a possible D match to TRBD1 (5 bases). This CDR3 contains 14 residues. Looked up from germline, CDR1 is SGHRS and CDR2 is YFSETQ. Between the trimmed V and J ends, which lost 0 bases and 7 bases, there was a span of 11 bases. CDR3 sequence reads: CASSLGQGGQPQHF. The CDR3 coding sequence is TGCGCCAGCAGCTTGGGGCAGGGAGGACAGCCCCAGCATTTT. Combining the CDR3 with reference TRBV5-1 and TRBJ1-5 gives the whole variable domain KAGVTQTPRYLIKTRGQQVTLSCSPISGHRSVSWYQQTPGQGLQFLFEYFSETQRNKGNFPGRFSGRQFSNSRSEMNVSTLELGDSALYLCASSLGQGGQPQHFGDGTRLSIL.

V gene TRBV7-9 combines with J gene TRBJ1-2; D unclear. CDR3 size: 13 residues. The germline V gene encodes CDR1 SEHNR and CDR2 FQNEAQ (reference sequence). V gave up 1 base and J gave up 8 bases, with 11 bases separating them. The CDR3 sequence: CASSLGVGRGYTF. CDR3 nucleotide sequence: TGTGCCAGCAGCTTAGGGGTAGGGAGAGGCTACACCTTC. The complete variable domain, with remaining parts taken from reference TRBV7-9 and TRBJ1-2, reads DTGVSQNPRHKITKRGQNVTFRCDPISEHNRLYWYRQTLGQGPEFLTYFQNEAQLEKSRLLSDRFSAERPKGSFSTLEIQRTEQGDSAMYLCASSLGVGRGYTFGSGTRLTVV.